These T cell receptor beta chains were read from a single sample in a study of blood T cell repertoires in COVID-19. Here immunoSEQ multiplex PCR was the method, and the copy in TCRdb shows in-frame clones only, minus some. Counted here are around 140,000 clones, under 90% occurring once; the ten biggest clones make up roughly 8%. The sequenced sample was peripheral blood. The receptor set was obtained from a human donor in a cohort sampled during active COVID-19. Each CDR3 is given with its conserved first and last residue. The D gene is left open where the match is weak. Clone size is given for some rows only: seen once, a few or many times, or a class if the clone is expanded.

D | J | V | size | DNA | CDR3
NA | TRBJ2-7 | TRBV7-2 | few | TGTGCCAGCAGCTACACAGCCTACGAGCAGTACTTC | CASSYTAYEQYF
TRBD1 | TRBJ1-2 | TRBV27 | NA | TGTGCCAGCAGGGCGGAGGGGGCGCTGGGCTATGGCTACACCTTC | CASRAEGALGYGYTF
TRBD2 | TRBJ2-5 | TRBV28 | many | TGTGCCAGCAGTCCCTCGACTAGCGTTCAAGAGACCCAGTACTTC | CASSPSTSVQETQYF
TRBD2 | TRBJ2-1 | TRBV7-9 | few | TGTGCCAGCAGCTTCTGGACTAGCGGGAGGGCCAGCAGTAGTAATGAGCAGTTCTTC | CASSFWTSGRASSSNEQFF
TRBD2 | TRBJ2-1 | TRBV2 | few | TGTGCCAGCAGCGGACTAGCGGGAAACTTCAATGAGCAGTTCTTC | CASSGLAGNFNEQFF
NA | TRBJ2-5 | TRBV7-9 | NA | TGTGCCAGCAGCTCGGGATCGGGGGAGACCCAGTACTTC | CASSSGSGETQYF
NA | TRBJ2-7 | TRBV4-2 | NA | TGTGCCAGCAGCCAAGCCCCACACGGGGGTAGCGAGCAGTACTTC | CASSQAPHGGSEQYF
NA | TRBJ1-5 | TRBV13 | NA | TGTGCCAGCAGCCGTCGGGGGGGCGGTCAGCCCCAGCATTTT | CASSRRGGGQPQHF
TRBD1 | TRBJ1-1 | TRBV7-9 | NA | TGTGCCAGCAGCCAATATGGACAGGGGGCTCACACTGAAGCTTTCTTT | CASSQYGQGAHTEAFF
TRBD1 | TRBJ2-7 | TRBV4-1 | NA | TGCGCCAGCAGCCACCAATCGACAGGGGGCTACGAGCAGTACTTC | CASSHQSTGGYEQYF
TRBD1 | TRBJ2-7 | TRBV18 | NA | TGTGCCAGCTCACAACAGGGGAGCACCTACGAGCAGTACTTC | CASSQQGSTYEQYF
TRBD2 | TRBJ2-5 | TRBV24-1 | NA | TGTGCCACCAGTGATTTAGCGGGAGGGGCAAAAGAGACCCAGTACTTC | CATSDLAGGAKETQYF
NA | TRBJ2-7 | TRBV9 | NA | TGTGCCAGCAGCGTAGGACTACCTAGCTCCTACGAGCAGTACTTC | CASSVGLPSSYEQYF
NA | TRBJ1-4 | TRBV4-3 | NA | TGCGCCAGCAGCCAAGGAATAGCAGAAAAACTGTTTTTT | CASSQGIAEKLFF
TRBD1 | TRBJ2-7 | TRBV9 | NA | TGTGCCAGCAGCGTAGGTGGGACAGGGCCCTACGAGCAGTACTTC | CASSVGGTGPYEQYF
NA | TRBJ2-2 | TRBV9 | few | TGTGCCAGCAGCGTAGGGACTAATGCGAACACCGGGGAGCTGTTTTTT | CASSVGTNANTGELFF
NA | TRBJ2-5 | TRBV7-9 | NA | TGTGCCAGCAGCTTAGAGGGAGTAAAAGAGACCCAGTACTTC | CASSLEGVKETQYF
TRBD1 | TRBJ2-2 | TRBV29-1 | NA | TGCAGCGTGGGACAGCACACCGGGGAGCTGTTTTTT | CSVGQHTGELFF
TRBD1 | TRBJ1-2 | TRBV5-1 | few | TGCGCCAGCAGCTTCCGGGACAGAGATGGCTACACCTTC | CASSFRDRDGYTF
NA | TRBJ2-3 | TRBV4-3 | NA | TGCGCCAGCAGACAAAAACTAGGTTTTGGTCTAGCCACAGATACGCAGTATTTT | CASRQKLGFGLATDTQYF
TRBD2 | TRBJ2-1 | TRBV4-3 | NA | TGCGCCAGCAGCCCGGGGACTAGCGGGCCTTCCTACAATGAGCAGTTCTTC | CASSPGTSGPSYNEQFF
NA | TRBJ2-6 | TRBV5-4 | NA | TGTGCCAGCAGCTTCGGGCAACAGGCTGGGGCCAACGTCCTGACTTTC | CASSFGQQAGANVLTF
NA | TRBJ1-1 | TRBV3-1/TRBV3-2 | NA | TGTGCCAGCAGCCAAGGGGTTCGGGACACTGAAGCTTTCTTT | CASSQGVRDTEAFF